This is a list of T cell receptor beta chains from one sample in a study of cytomegalovirus exposure and HLA in healthy donors. TCRdb's table, derived via immunoSEQ multiplex PCR, lists solely in-frame clones and lacks some. Of some 120,000 clones in the sample, less than 85% are singletons; the top ten hold roughly 20%. Material for sequencing was PBMCs. The receptors shown here come from a man younger than 35 in good health and CMV-seropositive. Each CDR3 is given without its conserved first and last residue.

CDR3 length	J gene	V gene	CDR3 protein
13	TRBJ2-2	TRBV10-3	AISTLASGIGELF
14	TRBJ2-3	TRBV13	ASSYPTSGGTDTQY
12	TRBJ2-5	TRBV9	ASSASGVQETQY
12	TRBJ1-5	TRBV5-1	ASSSQGGDQPQH
14	TRBJ2-4	TRBV5-1	ASSLGGEGTKNIQY
14	TRBJ2-2	TRBV7-9	ASSLRGFLVTGELF
13	TRBJ2-2	TRBV19	ASSTPGQGSGELF
11	TRBJ2-5	TRBV6-5	ASRETGKETQY
13	TRBJ2-7	TRBV6-6	ASSYSRGGADEQY
10	TRBJ1-1	TRBV29-1	SVVPRVTEAF
11	-	TRBV19	ASKGQGVFEQY
16	TRBJ2-2	TRBV11-2	ASSLGVQGQSDTGELF
12	TRBJ1-5	TRBV6-5	ASSHDSSGQPQH
14	TRBJ1-1	TRBV27	ASSSGRDSMNTEAF
12	TRBJ2-1	TRBV13	ASTLRGSYNEQF
15	TRBJ1-1	TRBV11-2	ASSLDLGLLMNTEAF
11	TRBJ1-2	TRBV11-1	ASSPTYGYGYT
10	TRBJ1-1	TRBV7-9	ASSLVSRGAF
12	TRBJ2-1	TRBV29-1	SVVRGGPYNEQF
12	TRBJ1-2	TRBV10-3	AISESLGSDGYT
13	TRBJ1-5	TRBV23-1	ASSPGGYSNQPQH
13	TRBJ2-5	TRBV5-1	ASSLGVGGFETQY
14	TRBJ1-3	TRBV4-1	ASSQDGTSSGNTIY
16	TRBJ2-2	TRBV5-5	ASSLVLAGGTNTGELF
10	TRBJ2-7	TRBV2	ASIRQGGEQY
12	TRBJ1-5	TRBV5-1	ASSLAGGNQPQH
12	TRBJ2-5	TRBV11-2	ASSPGGKVETQY
11	TRBJ2-7	TRBV29-1	SVDTGLSHEQY
11	TRBJ1-1	TRBV6-6	ASGTGKNTEAF
12	TRBJ1-4	TRBV21-1	ASSRQIFNEKLF
13	TRBJ1-3	TRBV15	ATSRGAGQGNTIY
12	TRBJ1-2	TRBV29-1	SVDPGQGADGYT
15	TRBJ2-5	TRBV1	TSSQDLAGRGGETQY
12	TRBJ2-1	TRBV30	AWSLGQGPNEQF
13	TRBJ2-5	TRBV7-2	ASSPLAGGQETQY
9	TRBJ1-1	TRBV29-1	SVEGPLEAF
15	TRBJ2-3	TRBV2	ASSLSLTGIYTDTQY
14	TRBJ1-6	TRBV30	AWSSRGLSYNSPLH
14	TRBJ2-1	TRBV5-4	ASSLAGGDVKNEQF
15	TRBJ2-3	TRBV4-1	ASSQGPSGGATDTQY
12	TRBJ1-1	TRBV6-6	ASSGQGAPAEAF
13	TRBJ1-2	TRBV5-5	ASSLEGGVIGGYT
11	TRBJ2-1	TRBV19	ASRLAGDVEQF
12	TRBJ1-5	TRBV18	ASSPLQGDQPQH
11	TRBJ2-3	TRBV19	ASKRASTDTQY
10	TRBJ1-5	TRBV7-9	ASSLPRGPQH
13	TRBJ2-1	TRBV29-1	SVPLQGRENNEQF
13	TRBJ1-1	TRBV5-1	ASSVQQGASTEAF
13	TRBJ1-2	TRBV11-1	ASSLGTATLYGYT
11	TRBJ1-2	TRBV5-4	ASSLEGNYGYT
14	TRBJ1-2	TRBV7-9	ASSYITGEANYGYT
12	TRBJ1-4	TRBV30	ASELRDSNEKLF
11	TRBJ1-5	TRBV14	ASSLTDNQPQH
11	TRBJ2-2	TRBV27	ASSWGGTGELF